This T cell receptor beta chain was found in a study of blood T cell repertoires in COVID-19. Study in general: Sites in the United States, Italy and Spain provided acute and convalescent COVID-19 samples. T cells, B-cell-depleted T cells, or PBMCs supplied cDNA or gDNA.

This clone was detected once. TCRdb keeps only in-frame clones here, not all; method: immunoSEQ multiplex PCR. The sample yields some 220,000 clones, 70% to 90% seen once. Trimming stripped 8 bases from V and 0 bases from J, with 17 bases between. The length of the CDR3 is 16 residues. Germline V lookup: CDR1 MNHEY, CDR2 SMNVEV (reference sequence). The chain links TRBV27 to TRBJ1-5; D ambiguous. The clonotype was recovered from a man aged 50-60 years with acute or convalescent COVID-19. Sequencing was done on a sample of peripheral blood. CDR3 sequence: CASSSGGRSSNQPQHF. The CDR3 DNA sequence: TGTGCCAGCTCGTCCGGAGGTAGGAGTAGCAATCAGCCCCAGCATTTT.